This entry features one T cell receptor (beta chain) sequence. This receptor's antigen is unknown. No base quality values were provided; no much bigger clone lies one nucleotide off. The sample originates from a study of T cells in placental villitis. General notes on the study: Two of the control placentae were from preterm deliveries, but examination found no significant pathology in either one. Placental TCR-beta repertoires were compared across villitis of unknown etiology, gestational-age-matched unaffected controls, and infectious villitis in order to test an allograft-versus-infection hypothesis.

Based on the germline V gene, the CDR1 and CDR2 sequences are MNHEY and SVGAGI. The CDR3 starts with the cysteine, ends with the phenylalanine, and has 14 residues. This entry keeps only the CDR3 DNA: 42 bases, framed from base 1. Deletion took 7 bases off V and 6 bases off J, with a span of 18 bases between the germline ends. The full study reports these points: Higher CMV-specific clone frequencies were found in infectious CMV cases than in villitis of unknown etiology (roughly 0.012 vs 0.00096), and no difference in CMV-specific clone frequencies was seen between villitis of unknown etiology and controls. Sequencing bulk tissue made it impossible to distinguish helper, regulatory or cytotoxic T cells or to tell maternal from fetal T cells, and the approach excluded gamma-delta receptors. Clonality was higher in villitis of unknown etiology placentae than in controls (median about 0.05 versus 0.006, p=0.0025), a result indicating clonal expansion. Small amounts of decidua were contained in the paraffin blocks, so some of the captured T cells, especially in controls, may have been decidual rather than villous infiltrates.

Around ten control placentae without villitis were matched to the villitis of unknown etiology cases on the basis of gestational age at delivery. After delivery, the placentae were collected and evaluated both grossly and histologically, and only then was archival tissue selected. Five 10-micron scrolls were cut from each FFPE block, and DNA was then isolated using the AllPrep DNA/RNA FFPE Tissue kit. NanoDrop was used to check DNA concentration and purity, and a Bioanalyzer was used to assess RNA quality. The immunoSEQ v4 bias-controlled multiplex PCR assay, performed blinded to group allocation, was used to amplify TCR-beta CDR3 regions from genomic DNA. To estimate the quantities of nucleated cells and T cells in each sample, reference gene primers were added alongside the TCR-beta primers. Sequencing of the libraries was performed on an Illumina MiSeq with a 100-cycle paired-end protocol. On the study's bioinformatics: In the immunoSEQ Analyzer software, diversity and richness were calculated, with richness measured by iChao1 and clonality based on Pielou evenness and Shannon diversity on a 0-1 scale where a higher value means less diversity. Using confidence 3 and substitution 2, CDR3 amino acid sequences together with their V/J genes were queried against VDJdb for CMV, EBV and influenza A specificities. The Morisita-Horn index was used to assess how much TCR-beta amino acid clonotypes overlapped between the villitis of unknown etiology, infectious villitis and control repertoires. The clones in this table, taken by TCRdb from immuneACCESS, are in-frame only. Not every clone is retained; where verified, under half of the shortfall comes from an unresolved V gene, and the cause of the rest is unknown. D and trimming were read from the DNA, whereas the V and J calls and clone size are those reported in that table. The sample profile shows about 330 clones; nearly 99% of them were found once. The ten largest clones take up around 4.6% of the sample.

Source material: placental tissue containing maternal and fetal cells. The origin of this receptor is a human donor in good health; the placental T cells may come from both mother and fetus. The sequence links TRBV6-5 to TRBJ1-2; too little of a D gene remains to name it. This receptor has the CDR3 CASTLSVPGDGYTF. Here is the DNA: TGTGCCAGCACCCTTTCGGTACCGGGCGATGGCTACACCTTC.